This entry lists 11 T cell receptor beta chains sequenced from one sample in a study of response to subunit inactivated influenza vaccine. TCRdb re-called the RT-PCR reads with MiXCR, one entry per CDR3 protein. The sample has approximately 170,000 distinct CDR3 sequences, approximately 12% seen once. The sample also formed part of further work on T cells expressing NK-cell markers. That source adds: UMIs accompanied the 5'RACE template switching by which TCR beta cDNA was made.

The input for sequencing was CD8+ T cells sorted from PBMCs, taken 11 to 12 days after vaccination. The source of these receptors is a man aged 50 to 60 who received an inactivated influenza vaccine.

This clonotype was picked up many times. This CDR3 is CSALIPGDNEQFF. The CDR3 bases are TGCAGCGCCCTTATCCCCGGGGACAATGAGCAGTTCTTC. The J gene is TRBJ2-1, the V gene TRBV29-1; D may be TRBD2 (5 bases). The CDR3 is 13 amino acids. Germline V CDR1 and CDR2: SQVTM, ANQGSEA. The V end was cut by 7 bases, the J end by 5 bases, with 15 bases between.

This clonotype was picked up a small number of times. The rearrangement joins TRBV15 to TRBJ2-1, with 9 bases lining up with TRBD2. V lost 0 bases to trimming and J lost 9 bases; unmatched junction nucleotides: 6. The CDR3 is 15 residues long. Germline loops: CDR1 LNHNV, CDR2 YYDKDF (reference sequence). CDR3 sequence: CATSRDGRGGPEQFF. The CDR3 coding sequence is TGTGCCACCAGCAGAGATGGGCGGGGGGGCCCTGAGCAGTTCTTC.

The chain employs TRBV28 and TRBJ2-7, with 16 bases that match TRBD2. Germline CDR1 and CDR2: MDHEN and SYDVKM. With 5 bases clipped from V and 5 bases from J, the junction kept 6 bases outside the gene matches. The CDR3 covers 16 residues. The CDR3 nucleotides read TGTGCCAGCAGTGGGACTAGCGGGAGGGCCGGGAACGAGCAGTACTTC. Translated, it gives CASSGTSGRAGNEQYF.

Only a few counts were recorded for this clonotype. The rearrangement uses TRBV7-6 and TRBJ2-7; 9 nucleotides align to TRBD1. The V segment lost 5 bases and the J segment 5 bases; nucleotides outside the gene matches: 4. The germline V gene encodes CDR1 SGHVS and CDR2 FNYEAQ. The CDR3 is made up of 13 amino acids. In DNA, the CDR3 is TGTGCCAGCAGCAAGGGACAGGGACACGAGCAGTACTTC. Translation gives CASSKGQGHEQYF.

This clonotype appeared a few times. This sequence joins TRBV18 and TRBJ2-1; D is possibly TRBD2 (5 bases). The length of the CDR3 is 15 residues. Germline assignment: CDR1 KGHSH and CDR2 LQKENI. Trimming removed 6 bases at V and 2 bases at J, with 14 bases between. The CDR3 here is CASSRLRTAYNEQFF. For the CDR3, the DNA is TGTGCCAGCTCCCGCTTAAGGACTGCCTACAATGAGCAGTTCTTC. The full variable domain, its missing parts supplied by reference TRBV18 and TRBJ2-1, is NAGVMQNPRHLVRRRGQEARLRCSPMKGHSHVYWYRQLPEEGLKFMVYLQKENIIDESGMPKERFSAEFPKEGPSILRIQQVVRGDSAAYFCASSRLRTAYNEQFFGPGTRLTVL.

This clonotype came up many times. This chain uses TRBV29-1 with TRBJ2-7; D is unclear. With 3 bases removed from V and 0 bases from J, the gap between germline ends came to 9 bases. The V gene's germline CDR1 is SQVTM and CDR2 ANQGSEA. The CDR3 is 13 residues long. CDR3 residues: CSVETEYSYEQYF. CDR3 DNA sequence: TGCAGCGTTGAGACGGAATACTCCTACGAGCAGTACTTC.

This clonotype was seen at least ten times. The chain uses TRBV11-2 and TRBJ2-7, with 8 nucleotides matching TRBD1. CDR1 is SGHAT and CDR2 is FQNNGV in the germline V gene. The CDR3 totals 15 residues. The trim removed 4 bases at V and 3 bases at J, leaving 8 bases unmatched. CDR3 sequence reads: CASSSIRGRFYEQYF. The CDR3 nucleotides read TGTGCCAGCAGCTCGATCAGGGGGCGATTCTACGAGCAGTACTTC.

This clonotype has just a few counts. V usage is TRBV12-3 or TRBV12-4 and J usage is TRBJ2-7, with 9 bases fitting TRBD1. V was clipped by 5 bases and J by 6 bases; unmatched bases: 14. This CDR3 region has 16 residues. The CDR3 coding sequence is TGTGCCAGCAGTACTTCACAGGGGGCACCGTCCCTCGAGCAGTACTTC. Translated, it gives CASSTSQGAPSLEQYF.

The chain joins TRBV19 to TRBJ1-1; D remains unclear. The CDR3 is 15 residues long. From germline, CDR1 is LNHDA and CDR2 SQIVND (reference sequence). Trimming shortened V by 0 bases and J by 5 bases, and 13 bases separated the two germline ends. CDR3 DNA: TGTGCCAGTAGTATAGATGGAGCTGGTTGGACTGAAGCTTTCTTT. Translating it yields CASSIDGAGWTEAFF.

This clonotype has at least ten counts. The chain combines TRBV7-6 with TRBJ2-3, with D tentatively TRBD1 (5 bases). The germline V gene encodes CDR1 SGHVS and CDR2 FNYEAQ. There are 13 residues in the CDR3. Trimming cost V 4 bases and J 2 bases, with 7 bases left between them. The CDR3 region is CASSSTATDTQYF. The DNA of the CDR3 is TGTGCCAGCAGCTCGACAGCCACAGATACGCAGTATTTT.

This clonotype was seen more than once but under ten times. The rearrangement joins TRBV15 to TRBJ1-2; 7 nucleotides line up with TRBD1. Trimming took 0 bases from V and 2 from J; bases not matched to a gene: 3. This CDR3 comprises 15 residues. CDR1 and CDR2 from the germline V gene are LNHNV and YYDKDF (reference sequence). CDR3 bases: TGTGCCACCAGCAGAGACTTGGGACAGAACTATGGCTACACCTTC. Protein product: CATSRDLGQNYGYTF.